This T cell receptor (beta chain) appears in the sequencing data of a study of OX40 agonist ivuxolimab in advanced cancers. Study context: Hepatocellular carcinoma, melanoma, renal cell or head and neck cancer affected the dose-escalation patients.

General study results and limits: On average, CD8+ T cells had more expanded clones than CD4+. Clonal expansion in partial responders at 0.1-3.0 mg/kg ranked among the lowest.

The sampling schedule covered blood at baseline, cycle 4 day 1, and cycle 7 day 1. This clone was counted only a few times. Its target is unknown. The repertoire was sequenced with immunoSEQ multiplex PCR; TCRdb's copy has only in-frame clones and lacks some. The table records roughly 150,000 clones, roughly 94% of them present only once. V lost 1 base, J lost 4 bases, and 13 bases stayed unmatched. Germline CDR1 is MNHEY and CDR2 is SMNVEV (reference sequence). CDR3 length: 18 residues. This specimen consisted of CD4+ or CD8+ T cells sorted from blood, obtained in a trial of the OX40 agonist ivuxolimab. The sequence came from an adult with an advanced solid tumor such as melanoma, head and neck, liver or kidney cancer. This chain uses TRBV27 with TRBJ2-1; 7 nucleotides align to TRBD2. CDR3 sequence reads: CASSLFSDRLASYNEQFF. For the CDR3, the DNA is TGTGCCAGCAGTTTATTTTCCGATCGACTAGCTTCTTACAATGAGCAGTTCTTC.